This TCR beta chain was sequenced in a study of blood T cell repertoires in COVID-19. Assay: immunoSEQ multiplex PCR; the TCRdb copy retains only in-frame clones and omits some. Of about 76,000 clones in the sample, more than 75% were seen once. This CDR3 is 16 amino acids long. Germline V gene data show CDR1 as KGHDR and CDR2 as SFDVKD. With 0 bases removed from V and 5 bases from J, the gap between germline ends came to 12 bases. This chain joins TRBV24-1 and TRBJ2-2; a weak D match, TRBD2 (6 bases). The receptor was derived from a man aged 55 to 69 with COVID-19, enrolled during active disease. Sequencing was performed on peripheral blood. The CDR3 region has the DNA TGTGCCACCAGTGATTTGTTCGGGAGAGGGACCGGGGAGCTGTTTTTT. It translates to CATSDLFGRGTGELFF.